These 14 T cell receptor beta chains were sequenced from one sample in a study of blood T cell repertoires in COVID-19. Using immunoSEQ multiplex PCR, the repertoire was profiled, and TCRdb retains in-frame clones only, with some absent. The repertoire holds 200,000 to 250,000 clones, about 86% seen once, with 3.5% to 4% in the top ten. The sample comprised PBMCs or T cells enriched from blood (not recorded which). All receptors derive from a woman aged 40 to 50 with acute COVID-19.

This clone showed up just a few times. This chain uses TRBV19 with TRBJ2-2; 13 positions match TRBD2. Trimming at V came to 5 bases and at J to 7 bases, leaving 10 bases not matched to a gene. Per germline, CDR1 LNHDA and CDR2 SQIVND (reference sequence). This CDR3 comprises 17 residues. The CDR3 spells CASSPTGTSGIVGELFF. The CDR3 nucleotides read TGTGCCAGTAGTCCTACCGGGACTAGCGGGATTGTCGGGGAGCTGTTTTTT.

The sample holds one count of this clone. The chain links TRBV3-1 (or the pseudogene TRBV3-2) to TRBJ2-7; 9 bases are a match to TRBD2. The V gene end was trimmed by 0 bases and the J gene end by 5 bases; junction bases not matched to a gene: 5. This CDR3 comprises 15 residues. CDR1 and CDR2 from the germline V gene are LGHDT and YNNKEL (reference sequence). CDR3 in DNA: TGTGCCAGCAGCCAAGAGGCGACTAGCGGCCACGAGCAGTACTTC. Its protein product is CASSQEATSGHEQYF.

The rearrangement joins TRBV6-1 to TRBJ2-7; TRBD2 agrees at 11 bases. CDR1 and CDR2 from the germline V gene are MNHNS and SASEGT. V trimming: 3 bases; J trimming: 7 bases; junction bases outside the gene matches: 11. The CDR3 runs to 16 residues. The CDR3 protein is CASSDLLGLAGGEQYF. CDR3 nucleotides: TGTGCCAGCAGTGATCTATTAGGGCTAGCGGGAGGAGAGCAGTACTTC.

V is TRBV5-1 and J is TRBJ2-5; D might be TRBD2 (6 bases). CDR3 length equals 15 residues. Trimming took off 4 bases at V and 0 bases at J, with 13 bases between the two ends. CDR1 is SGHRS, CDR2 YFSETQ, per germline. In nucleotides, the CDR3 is TGCGCCAGCAGCCTCTTGACTAGTTACCAAGAGACCCAGTACTTC. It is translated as CASSLLTSYQETQYF.

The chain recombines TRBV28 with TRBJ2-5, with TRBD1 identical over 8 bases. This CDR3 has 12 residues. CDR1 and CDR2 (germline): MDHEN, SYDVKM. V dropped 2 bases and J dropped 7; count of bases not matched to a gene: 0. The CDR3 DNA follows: TGTGCCAGCAGTTTACAGGGGGCGACCCAGTACTTC. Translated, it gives CASSLQGATQYF.

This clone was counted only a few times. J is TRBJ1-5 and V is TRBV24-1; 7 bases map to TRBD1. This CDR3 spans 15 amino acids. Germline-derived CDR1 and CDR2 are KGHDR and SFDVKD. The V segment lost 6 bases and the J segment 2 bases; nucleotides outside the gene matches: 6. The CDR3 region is CATSPGGVGNQPQHF. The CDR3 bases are TGTGCCACCAGTCCAGGGGGAGTAGGCAATCAGCCCCAGCATTTT.

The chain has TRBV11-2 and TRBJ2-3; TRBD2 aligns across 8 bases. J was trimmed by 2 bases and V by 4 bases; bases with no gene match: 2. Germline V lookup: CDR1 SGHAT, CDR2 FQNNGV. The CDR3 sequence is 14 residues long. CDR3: CASSSAGVTDTQYF. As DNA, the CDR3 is TGTGCCAGCAGCTCAGCGGGAGTCACAGATACGCAGTATTTT.

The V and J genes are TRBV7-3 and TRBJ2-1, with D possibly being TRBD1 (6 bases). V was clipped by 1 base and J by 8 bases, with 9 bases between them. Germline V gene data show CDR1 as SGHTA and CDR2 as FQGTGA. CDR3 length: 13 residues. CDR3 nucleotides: TGTGCCAGCAGCTTAAGGCCAGGGGATGAGCAGTTCTTC. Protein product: CASSLRPGDEQFF.

The CDR3 nucleotides read TGCAGCGTTCGAAAGAGCAATGAGCAGTTCTTC. Protein sequence: CSVRKSNEQFF. The V and J genes are TRBV29-1 and TRBJ2-1; no reliable D call. Germline assignment: CDR1 SQVTM and CDR2 ANQGSEA. There are 11 residues in the CDR3. The germline V and J ends were trimmed by 5 bases and 6 bases, with 8 bases remaining between them.

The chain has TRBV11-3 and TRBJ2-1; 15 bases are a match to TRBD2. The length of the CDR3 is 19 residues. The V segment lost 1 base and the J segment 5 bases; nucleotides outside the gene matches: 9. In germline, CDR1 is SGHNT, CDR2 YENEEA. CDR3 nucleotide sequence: TGTGCCAGCAGCTTAGGGGGACTAGCGGGAGGAGTGCTCGACAATGAGCAGTTCTTC. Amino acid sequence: CASSLGGLAGGVLDNEQFF.

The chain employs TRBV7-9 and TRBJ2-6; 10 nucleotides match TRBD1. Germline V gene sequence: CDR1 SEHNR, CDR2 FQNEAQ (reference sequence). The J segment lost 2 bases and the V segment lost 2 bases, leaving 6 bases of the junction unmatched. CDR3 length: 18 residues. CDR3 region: CASSLRRQGAPGANVLTF. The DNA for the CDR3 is TGTGCCAGCAGCTTAAGAAGACAGGGGGCGCCTGGGGCCAACGTCCTGACTTTC.

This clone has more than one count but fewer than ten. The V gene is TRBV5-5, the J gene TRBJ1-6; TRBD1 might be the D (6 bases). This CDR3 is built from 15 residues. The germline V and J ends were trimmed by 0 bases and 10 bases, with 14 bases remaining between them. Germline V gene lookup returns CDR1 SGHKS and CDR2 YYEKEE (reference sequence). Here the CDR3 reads CASSLERGGRSPLHF. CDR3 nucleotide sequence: TGTGCCAGCAGCTTGGAAAGGGGGGGTCGCTCACCCCTCCACTTT.

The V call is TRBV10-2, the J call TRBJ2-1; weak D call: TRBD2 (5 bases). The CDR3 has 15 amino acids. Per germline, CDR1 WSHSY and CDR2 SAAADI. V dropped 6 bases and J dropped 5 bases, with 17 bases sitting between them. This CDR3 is CASSETRRRNNEQFF. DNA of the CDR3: TGCGCCAGCAGCGAGACGCGGAGGCGTAACAATGAGCAGTTCTTC.

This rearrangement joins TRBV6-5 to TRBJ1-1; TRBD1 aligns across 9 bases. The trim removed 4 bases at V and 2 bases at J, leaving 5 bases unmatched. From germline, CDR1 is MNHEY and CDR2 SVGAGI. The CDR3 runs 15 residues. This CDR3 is CASSSRTGGNTEAFF. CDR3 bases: TGTGCCAGCAGTTCCCGAACAGGGGGCAACACTGAAGCTTTCTTT.